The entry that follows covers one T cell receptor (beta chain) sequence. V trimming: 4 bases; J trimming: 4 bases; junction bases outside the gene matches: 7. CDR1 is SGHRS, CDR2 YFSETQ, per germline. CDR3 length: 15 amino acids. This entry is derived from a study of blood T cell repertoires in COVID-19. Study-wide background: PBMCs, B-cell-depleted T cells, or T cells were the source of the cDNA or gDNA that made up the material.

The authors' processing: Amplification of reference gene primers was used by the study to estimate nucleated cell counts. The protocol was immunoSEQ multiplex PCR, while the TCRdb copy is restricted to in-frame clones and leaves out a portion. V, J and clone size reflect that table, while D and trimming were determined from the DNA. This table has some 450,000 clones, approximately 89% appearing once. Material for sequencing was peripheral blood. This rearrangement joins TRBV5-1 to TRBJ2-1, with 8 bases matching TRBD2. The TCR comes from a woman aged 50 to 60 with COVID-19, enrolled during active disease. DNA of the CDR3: TGCGCCAGCAGCCCAGGTAGCGGGGAGTACAATGAGCAGTTCTTC. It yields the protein CASSPGSGEYNEQFF.